This T cell receptor beta chain was identified during a study of blood T cell repertoires in COVID-19. For the study at large: The origin of the acute and convalescent COVID-19 samples was the United States, Italy and Spain.

Under the authors' procedure: Cell counts per sample came from amplifying reference gene primers. Method: immunoSEQ multiplex PCR; TCRdb's copy keeps in-frame clones and lacks some. That table supplies the V and J calls and clone size; D and trimming were determined from the DNA. The sample includes some 190,000 clones, roughly 79% of them seen just once. This receptor was identified in a middle-aged woman with COVID-19, enrolled during active disease. Source material: peripheral blood.

The CDR3 sequence is CASSLVPPSLSGSGNEQFF. For the CDR3, the DNA is TGTGCCAGCAGCTTAGTTCCCCCAAGTCTAAGCGGATCGGGTAATGAGCAGTTCTTC. The chain has TRBV11-3 and TRBJ2-1; a weak D match, TRBD2 (5 bases). Germline lookup yields CDR1 SGHNT and CDR2 YENEEA. Trimming shortened V by 1 base and J by 7 bases, and 26 bases separated the two germline ends. The CDR3 spans 19 residues.